The 3 T cell receptor beta chains below all came from one sample that was sequenced in a study of blood T cell repertoires in COVID-19. The repertoire was sequenced with immunoSEQ multiplex PCR; TCRdb's copy has only in-frame clones and lacks some. The data contain about 220,000 clones, approximately 80% of them singletons. What was sequenced was peripheral blood. Receptors originate from a human donor in a cohort sampled during active COVID-19.

The chain has TRBV6-1 and TRBJ1-2, with TRBD1 matching 7 bases. Trimming took 2 bases from V and 2 from J; bases not matched to a gene: 8. The length of the CDR3 is 16 residues. Germline loops: CDR1 MNHNS, CDR2 SASEGT. CDR3 amino acids: CASSEQSGGENYGYTF. CDR3 coding DNA: TGTGCCAGCAGTGAACAATCAGGGGGAGAAAACTATGGCTACACCTTC.

The chain has TRBV7-9 and TRBJ2-5, with 9 bases that match TRBD2. Germline V CDR1 and CDR2: SEHNR, FQNEAQ (reference sequence). The CDR3 runs 15 residues. V lost 6 bases to trimming and J lost 2 bases; unmatched junction nucleotides: 7. The DNA of the CDR3 is TGTGCCAGCAGTTCGGCTAGCGGGGTACAAGAGACCCAGTACTTC. Protein: CASSSASGVQETQYF.

This clone is a singleton in its sample. The rearrangement joins TRBV6-4 to TRBJ1-1; D is unclear. This CDR3 has 14 residues. Germline CDR1 and CDR2: MRHNA and SNTAGT. V shed 7 bases and J shed 11 bases, with 23 bases lying between them. CDR3 sequence: CASKREEGNYVAFF. The CDR3 DNA reads as TGTGCCAGCAAGCGGGAGGAAGGGAATTATGTGGCTTTCTTT.